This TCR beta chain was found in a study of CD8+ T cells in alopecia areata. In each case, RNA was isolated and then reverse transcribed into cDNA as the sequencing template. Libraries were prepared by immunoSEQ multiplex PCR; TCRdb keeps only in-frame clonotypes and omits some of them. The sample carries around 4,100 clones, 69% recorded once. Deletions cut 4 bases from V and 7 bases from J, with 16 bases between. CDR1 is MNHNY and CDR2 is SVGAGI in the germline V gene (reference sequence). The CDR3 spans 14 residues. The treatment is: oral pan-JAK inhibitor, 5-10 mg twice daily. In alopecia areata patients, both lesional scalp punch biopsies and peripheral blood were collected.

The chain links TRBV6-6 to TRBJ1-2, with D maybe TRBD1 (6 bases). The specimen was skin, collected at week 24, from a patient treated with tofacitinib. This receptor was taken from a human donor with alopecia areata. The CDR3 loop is CASSWGDTAGGYTF. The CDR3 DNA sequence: TGTGCCAGCAGTTGGGGGGACACAGCTGGTGGCTACACCTTC.